These 18 T cell receptor beta chains originate from one sample sequenced in a study of T-cell reconstitution after alpha-beta-depleted transplantation in children. Unique molecular identifiers featured in how the TCRbeta library was prepared. TCRdb itself ran the PCR reads through MiXCR, one entry per CDR3 protein. Counted here are some 640,000 distinct CDR3 sequences, approximately 16% occurring once; the ten biggest clones make up over 0.95%. The sample consisted of PBMCs from the stem cell graft donor, taken from the stem cell graft. The source is a human donor who donated a stem cell graft to a child with acute myeloid leukemia.

This clonotype was recorded at least ten times. The V call is TRBV9, the J call TRBJ2-1, with 10 bases aligning to TRBD2. V trimming: 2 bases; J trimming: 6 bases; junction bases outside the gene matches: 5. Per the germline V gene, CDR1 is SGDLS and CDR2 is YYNGEE. The CDR3 has 15 amino acids. CDR3 sequence reads: CASSVSGGLINEQFF. Here the CDR3 DNA reads TGTGCCAGCAGCGTTAGCGGGGGGCTGATCAATGAGCAGTTCTTC.

This clonotype was seen a single time. This may stem from a read error, because a much larger clone lies one nucleotide away. The chain carries TRBV9 and TRBJ2-1; D gene uncertain. The length of the CDR3 is 15 residues. Per the germline V gene, CDR1 is SGDLS and CDR2 is YYNGEE. The V and J ends lost 0 bases and 1 base respectively, with 8 bases between them. DNA of the CDR3: TGTGCCAGCAGCGTAGACGGGTGTTCCTACAATGAGCAGTTCTTC. It yields the protein CASSVDGCSYNEQFF.

The V and J genes are TRBV6-1 and TRBJ2-6; TRBD1 aligns across 10 bases. In germline, CDR1 is MNHNS, CDR2 SASEGT. After removal of 6 bases from V and 4 bases from J, the junction contained 9 bases not matched to a gene. This CDR3 has 17 residues. The CDR3 bases are TGTGCCAGCAGCGCCGGGACAGGGGTACGAGGGGCCAACGTCCTGACTTTC. It yields the protein CASSAGTGVRGANVLTF.

This chain joins TRBV7-9 and TRBJ2-7; 9 positions agree with TRBD1. After removal of 5 bases from V and 3 bases from J, the junction contained 8 bases not matched to a gene. CDR1 is SEHNR, CDR2 FQNEAQ, per germline (reference sequence). CDR3 length: 15 amino acids. Here the CDR3 DNA reads TGTGCCAGCAGCCCCCGGGGGACAGGGTTCTACGAGCAGTACTTC. This gives the protein CASSPRGTGFYEQYF.

The chain carries TRBV20-1 and TRBJ2-3; TRBD2 is a possible D gene (6 bases). Trimming left V 0 bases short and J 4 bases short, with 14 bases between. Germline V lookup: CDR1 DFQATT, CDR2 SNEGSKA (reference sequence). The CDR3 loop spans 15 amino acids. The CDR3 region has the DNA TGCAGTGCTAGAGAAGTTAGCGGAGGGGCAGATACGCAGTATTTT. It translates to CSAREVSGGADTQYF.

This clonotype was counted many times. The gene calls are TRBV20-1 and TRBJ2-1, with TRBD2 matching 10 bases. V shed 5 bases, J shed 5 bases, and the junction held 6 bases outside the gene matches. Germline V gene lookup returns CDR1 DFQATT and CDR2 SNEGSKA (reference sequence). This CDR3 has 14 amino acids. CDR3: CSALLAGRDNEQFF. The CDR3 DNA is TGCAGTGCTTTACTAGCGGGGCGGGACAATGAGCAGTTCTTC.

The chain uses TRBV5-1 and TRBJ1-2, with TRBD1 matching 9 bases. V lost 3 bases to trimming and J lost 4 bases; unmatched junction nucleotides: 10. Germline CDR1 is SGHRS and CDR2 is YFSETQ. This CDR3 is 16 amino acids long. In DNA form, the CDR3 reads TGCGCCAGCAGCTCTGGACAGGGGAGTTATATCTATGGCTACACCTTC. Encoded protein: CASSSGQGSYIYGYTF.

The sample holds many counts of this clonotype. V is TRBV5-6 and J is TRBJ1-5; 8 bases are a match to TRBD1. CDR1 is SGHDT, CDR2 YYEEEE, per germline. The CDR3 consists of 14 residues. With 4 bases clipped from V and 6 bases from J, the junction kept 6 bases outside the gene matches. The CDR3 region is CASSGQGVSQPQHF. CDR3 nucleotides: TGTGCCAGCAGCGGACAGGGCGTGAGTCAGCCCCAGCATTTT.

This clonotype was counted only a few times. J is TRBJ1-3 and V is TRBV29-1; D is ambiguous. The V end was cut by 7 bases, the J end by 1 base, with 11 bases between. This CDR3 has 13 residues. Germline CDR1 SQVTM, CDR2 ANQGSEA. CDR3 DNA: TGCAGCGCTTTGGATTTTTCTGGAAACACCATATATTTT. This sequence encodes CSALDFSGNTIYF.

This clonotype appeared a few times. The chain is built from TRBV30 and TRBJ1-6; 7 nucleotides agree with TRBD1. This CDR3 contains 12 residues. V shed 4 bases, J shed 10 bases, and the junction held 4 bases outside the gene matches. In germline, CDR1 is GTSNPN, CDR2 SVGIG (reference sequence). This CDR3 is CAWNRGGSPLHF. The CDR3 coding sequence is TGTGCCTGGAACAGGGGAGGGTCACCCCTCCACTTT.

Details on this clonotype: A much larger clone is a single base away; this may be a read error. The chain has TRBV20-1 and TRBJ2-3, with 9 bases identical to TRBD2. Trimming took 3 bases from V and 2 from J; bases not matched to a gene: 6. The germline CDR1 and CDR2 sequences are DFQATT and SNEGSKA (reference sequence). The CDR3 contains 15 residues. CDR3 nucleotide sequence: TGCAGTGCTAGTGGGCAGCGGGGGGACACAGATACGCAGTATTTT. It is translated as CSASGQRGDTDTQYF.

This chain connects TRBV4-1 to TRBJ2-1; D may be TRBD2 (5 bases). The ends were cut back, 4 bases at V and 6 bases at J, with 16 bases in the middle. CDR1 MGHRA and CDR2 YSYEKL come from the germline V gene. This CDR3 comprises 15 residues. The CDR3 here is CASSRSPGSGNEQFF. The DNA of the CDR3 is TGCGCCAGCAGCCGAAGTCCGGGGTCAGGCAATGAGCAGTTCTTC.

The chain has TRBV7-9 and TRBJ2-5, with unresolved D. The germline gives CDR1 SEHNR, CDR2 FQNEAQ (reference sequence). The CDR3 runs to 13 residues. V lost 4 bases to trimming and J lost 4 bases, with 10 bases between them. This CDR3 is CASSSPQSETQYF. CDR3 nucleotide sequence: TGTGCCAGCAGCTCCCCGCAATCAGAGACCCAGTACTTC.

A note on this clonotype: A much larger clone lies a single base off, so this may be a read error. The CDR3 end shows no conserved phenylalanine or tryptophan, and so a read error is likely. The DNA is omitted, as the CDR3 cannot be located on it reliably, and the CDR3 follows TCRdb's listing. The chain is built from TRBV20-1 and TRBJ2-5; whether TRBD2, the table's D call, matches the DNA was not checked. Germline V CDR1 and CDR2: DFQATT, SNEGSKA (reference sequence). The CDR3 has 10 amino acids, counting both end residues. This CDR3 is CSAAGEAWYC.

This clonotype came up many times. The chain couples TRBV20-1 to TRBJ2-6; a weak D match, TRBD1 (6 bases). The ends were cut back, 5 bases at V and 1 base at J, with 12 bases in the middle. This CDR3 is built from 15 residues. Germline assignment: CDR1 DFQATT and CDR2 SNEGSKA (reference sequence). The CDR3 DNA reads as TGCAGTGCTGGGGGCCCAGGTTCTGGGGCCAACGTCCTGACTTTC. This translates into CSAGGPGSGANVLTF.

Concerning this clonotype itself: A much bigger clone sits one base away, suggesting this may be a read error. A read error is likely, as this CDR3 ends without the conserved phenylalanine or tryptophan. V is TRBV20-1 and J is TRBJ1-5, with TRBD1 matching 8 bases. The ends lost 6 bases at V and 1 base at J; junction bases unmatched: 5. CDR1 and CDR2 from the germline V gene are DFQATT and SNEGSKA (reference sequence). The CDR3 is made up of 14 amino acids. The CDR3 DNA reads as TGCAGTGCAAGACAGGGGCCCAGCAATCAGCCCCAGCATTGT. It yields the protein CSARQGPSNQPQHC.

This clonotype was seen repeatedly, ten times or more. V and J are TRBV20-1 and TRBJ2-1; no clear D. This CDR3 is built from 13 residues. Trimming removed 6 bases at V and 6 bases at J, with 15 bases between. The germline V gene encodes CDR1 DFQATT and CDR2 SNEGSKA (reference sequence). CDR3 nucleotide sequence: TGCAGTGCCGGATCGAGTGGACCCAATGAGCAGTTCTTC. Protein sequence: CSAGSSGPNEQFF.

This clonotype was seen at least ten times. The V gene is TRBV30, the J gene TRBJ1-4; 9 bases map to TRBD1. Germline V CDR1 and CDR2: GTSNPN, SVGIG (reference sequence). The length of the CDR3 is 15 residues. V dropped 3 bases and J dropped 8; count of bases not matched to a gene: 10. The CDR3 protein is CAWRRRDRENEKLFF. The CDR3 DNA reads as TGTGCCTGGAGACGCCGGGACAGGGAGAACGAAAAACTGTTTTTT.